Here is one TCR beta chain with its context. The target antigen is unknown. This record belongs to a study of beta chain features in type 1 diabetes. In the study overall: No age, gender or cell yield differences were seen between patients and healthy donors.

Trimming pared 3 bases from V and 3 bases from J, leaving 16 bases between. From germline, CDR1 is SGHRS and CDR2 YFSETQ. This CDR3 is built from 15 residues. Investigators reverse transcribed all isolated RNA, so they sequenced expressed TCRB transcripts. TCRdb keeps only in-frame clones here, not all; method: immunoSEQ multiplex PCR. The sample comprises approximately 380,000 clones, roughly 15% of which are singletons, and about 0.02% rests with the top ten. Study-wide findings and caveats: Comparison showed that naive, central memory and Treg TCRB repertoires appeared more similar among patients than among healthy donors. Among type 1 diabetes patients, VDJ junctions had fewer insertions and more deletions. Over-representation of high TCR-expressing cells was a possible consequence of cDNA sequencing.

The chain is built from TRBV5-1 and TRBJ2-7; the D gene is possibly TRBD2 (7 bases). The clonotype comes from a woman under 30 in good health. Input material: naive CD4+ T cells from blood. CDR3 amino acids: CASSSITGTIYEQYF. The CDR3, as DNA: TGCGCCAGCAGCTCCATCACAGGGACTATCTACGAGCAGTACTTC.